Given below is one T cell receptor (beta chain) in context. The table lists this clonotype with many counts. What this receptor recognizes is not known. Nothing much larger sits one base from this clone, and base qualities are not available. Library preparation was by RACE. TCRdb lists the instrument as NextSeq 500. Library preparation attached unique molecular identifiers to individual cDNA molecules for quantitative, reproducible TCR counting. Each blood RNA sample was used to sequence both TCR alpha and TCR beta chains. As for how the authors treated the data: A median of roughly 100,000 TCRs per sample was observed, with a range of about 23,224 to 700,000. The Decombinator software suite was used to annotate the V, J and CDR3 of the TCR reads. For PS versus PT1 abundance plots, all samples were subsampled to the same number of TCRs (28,000). TCRs were defined as expanded if absent before sensitization and observed at least eight times at the 2-week time point. In TCRdb, the public reads were trimmed at Q25 with fastp and aligned with MiXCR, with productive beta chains retained. Each record represents a unique CDR3 protein, reported with the most common genes and DNA among its rows. The V and J calls here are based on TCRdb, not the publication. This sample has around 380,000 distinct CDR3 sequences in its table, and roughly 6% of those were observed once. Less than 9% of the sample belongs to the ten largest clones.

This specimen belongs to a study of human T cells and chemical hapten exposure (dated by TCRdb to the early 2020s). Turning to the overall study: For sensitization, 2% DPC in acetone was applied to an approximately 2 cm by approximately 2 cm area of upper inner arm skin. Patients additionally received weekly therapeutic DPC doses to the scalp throughout the approximately 22-week study period. Patch testing on the upper back used Finn chambers containing 0.01% DPC, with scoring done after 6 days according to International Contact Dermatitis Research Group standards. Most of the patients in the cohort were female, and the cohort covered alopecia areata with under or over 50% scalp involvement, alopecia totalis and alopecia universalis. Libraries were combined into a pool for sequencing, and differences in TCR yield between samples came mainly from small differences in library volumes within the pool. Peripheral blood TCR repertoire changes were tracked in vivo in alopecia patients during primary and secondary sensitization to the hapten diphenylcyclopropenone (DPC). Blood was sampled from patients pre-sensitization (week 0) and at 2, 6 and about 24 weeks after DPC sensitization. About 30 alopecia patients provided blood for TCR sequencing at one to four time points (pre-sensitization, 2, 6 and 24 weeks).

The research as a whole found: Repeated subsampling changed both the strength of the expansion versus patch-test correlation and the threshold at which the correlation became significant. The number of TCRs above 1 in 1000 frequency did not change with DPC sensitization; there was no evidence of global repertoire structure alterations. Patch test score was positively correlated with the number of PT1 expanded TCRs, with significance at thresholds 8, 16 and 32 but not at 4. Because all patients had alopecia, a presumed autoimmune disease, the immune response of the patients might differ from that of healthy individuals. Expanded TCRs formed significantly more large CDR3 similarity clusters than pre-sensitization or healthy control sets, consistent with antigen-driven responses.

Per the germline V gene (reference sequence), DFQATT is the CDR1 and SNEGSKA is the CDR2. Inclusive of the bounding cysteine and phenylalanine, the CDR3 is 15 residues long. Just the 45-base CDR3 DNA is kept, in frame starting at base 1. V is pared back by 5 bases and J by 1 base, with 18 bases lying between the germline termini. The time point label corresponds to: pre-sensitization, week 0. This specimen's treatment or condition label, interpreted: therapeutic diphenylcyclopropenone sensitization with weekly scalp DPC. At every patch-test visit, the blood draw took place before the patch test was put on. Patients were eligible if aged 18 to 70, diagnosed with alopecia and judged suitable for DPC therapy, and pregnant patients were excluded. Total RNA was extracted from unfractionated whole blood that had been collected in Tempus Blood RNA tubes.

This clonotype originated in a woman between 18 and 30 years old with alopecia areata. Some clones in this sample may be carry-over from other donors' samples. Sequencing was performed on whole blood, taken in connection with sensitization to the hapten diphenylcyclopropenone (DPC). The rearranged segments are TRBV20-1 and TRBJ2-7; the D region is possibly TRBD1 or TRBD2, each matching across 5 bases. The CDR3 in this case is CSAAPTGGGSYEQYF. Here is the DNA: TGCAGTGCTGCTCCAACAGGTGGCGGGTCCTACGAGCAGTACTTC.